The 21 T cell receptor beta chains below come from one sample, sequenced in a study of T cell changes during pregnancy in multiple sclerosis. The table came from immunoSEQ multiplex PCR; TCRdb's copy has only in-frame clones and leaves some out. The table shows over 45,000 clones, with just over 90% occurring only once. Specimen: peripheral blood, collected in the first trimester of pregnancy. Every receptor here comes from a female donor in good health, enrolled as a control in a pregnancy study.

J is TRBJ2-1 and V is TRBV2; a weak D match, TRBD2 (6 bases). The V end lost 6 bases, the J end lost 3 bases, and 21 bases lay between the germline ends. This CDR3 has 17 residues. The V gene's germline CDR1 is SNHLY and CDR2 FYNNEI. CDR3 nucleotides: TGTGCCAGCAGCGCCGCTGGGACTCTCACGAGCTACAATGAGCAGTTCTTC. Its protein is CASSAAGTLTSYNEQFF.

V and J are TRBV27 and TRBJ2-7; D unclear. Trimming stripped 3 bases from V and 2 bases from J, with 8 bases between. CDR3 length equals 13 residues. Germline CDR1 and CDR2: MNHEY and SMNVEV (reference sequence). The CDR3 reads CASSLARTYEQYF. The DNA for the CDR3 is TGTGCCAGCAGTTTGGCCCGCACCTACGAGCAGTACTTC.

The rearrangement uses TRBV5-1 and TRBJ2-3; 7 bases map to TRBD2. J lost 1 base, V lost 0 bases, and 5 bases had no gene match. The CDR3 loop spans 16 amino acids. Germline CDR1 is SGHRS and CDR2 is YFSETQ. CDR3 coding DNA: TGCGCCAGCAGCTTGGATGGCGGGAGTCGCACAGATACGCAGTATTTT. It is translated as CASSLDGGSRTDTQYF.

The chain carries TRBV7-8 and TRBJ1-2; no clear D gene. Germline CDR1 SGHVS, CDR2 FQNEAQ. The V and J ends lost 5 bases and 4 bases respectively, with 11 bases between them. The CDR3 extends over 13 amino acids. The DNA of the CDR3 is TGTGCCAGCAGCCCGGACTTGACCTATGGCTACACCTTC. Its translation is CASSPDLTYGYTF.

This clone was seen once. This chain's CDR3 is CASSRGSSYEQYF. The CDR3 DNA follows: TGTGCCAGCAGTCGGGGGAGCTCCTACGAGCAGTACTTC. This chain links TRBV25-1 with TRBJ2-7; tentative D call: TRBD2 (6 bases). The CDR3 consists of 13 residues. Deletions cut 5 bases from V and 0 bases from J, with 8 bases between. Germline V CDR1 and CDR2: MGHDK, SYGVNS.

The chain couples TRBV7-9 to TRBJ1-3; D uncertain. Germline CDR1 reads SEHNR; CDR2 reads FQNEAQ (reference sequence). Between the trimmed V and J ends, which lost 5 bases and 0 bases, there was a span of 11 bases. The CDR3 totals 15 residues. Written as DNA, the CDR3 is TGTGCCAGCAGCAGCGGGAGGAACTCTGGAAACACCATATATTTT. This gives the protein CASSSGRNSGNTIYF.

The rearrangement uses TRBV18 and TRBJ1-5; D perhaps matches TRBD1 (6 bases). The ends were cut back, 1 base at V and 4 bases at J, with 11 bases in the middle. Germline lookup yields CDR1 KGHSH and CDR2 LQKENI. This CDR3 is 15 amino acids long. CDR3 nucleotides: TGTGCCAGCTCACCACGCGGGGGCGCGAATCAGCCCCAGCATTTT. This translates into CASSPRGGANQPQHF. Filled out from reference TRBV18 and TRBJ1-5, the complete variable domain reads NAGVMQNPRHLVRRRGQEARLRCSPMKGHSHVYWYRQLPEEGLKFMVYLQKENIIDESGMPKERFSAEFPKEGPSILRIQQVVRGDSAAYFCASSPRGGANQPQHFGDGTRLSIL.

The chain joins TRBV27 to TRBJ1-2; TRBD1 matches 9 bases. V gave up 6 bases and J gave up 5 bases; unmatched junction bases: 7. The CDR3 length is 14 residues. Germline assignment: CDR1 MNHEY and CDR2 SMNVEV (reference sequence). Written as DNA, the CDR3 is TGTGCCAGCAGCCCGGGGGGACAGGGTTATGGCTACACCTTC. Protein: CASSPGGQGYGYTF.

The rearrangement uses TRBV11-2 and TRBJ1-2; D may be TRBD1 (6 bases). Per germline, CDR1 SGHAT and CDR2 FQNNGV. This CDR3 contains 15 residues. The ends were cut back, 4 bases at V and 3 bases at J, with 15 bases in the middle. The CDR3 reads CASSSLRDTHYGYTF. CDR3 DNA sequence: TGTGCCAGCAGCTCACTCCGGGACACACACTATGGCTACACCTTC.

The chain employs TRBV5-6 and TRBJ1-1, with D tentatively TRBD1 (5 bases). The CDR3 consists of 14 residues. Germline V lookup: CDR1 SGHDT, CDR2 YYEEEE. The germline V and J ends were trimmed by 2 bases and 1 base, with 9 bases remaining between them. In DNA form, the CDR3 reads TGTGCCAGCAGCTTTCCGACAGAGAACACTGAAGCTTTCTTT. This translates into CASSFPTENTEAFF.

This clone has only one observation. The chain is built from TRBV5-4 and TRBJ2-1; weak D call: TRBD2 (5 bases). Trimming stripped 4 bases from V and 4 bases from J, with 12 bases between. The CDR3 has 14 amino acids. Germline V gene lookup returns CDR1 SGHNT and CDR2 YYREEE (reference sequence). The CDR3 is CASSTGGGYNEQFF. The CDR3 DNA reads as TGTGCCAGCAGCACTGGTGGAGGTTACAATGAGCAGTTCTTC.

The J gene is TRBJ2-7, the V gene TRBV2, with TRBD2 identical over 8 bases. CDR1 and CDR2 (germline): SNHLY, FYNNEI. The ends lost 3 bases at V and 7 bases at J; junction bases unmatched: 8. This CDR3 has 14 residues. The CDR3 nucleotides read TGTGCCAGCAGTGATCTGAGCGGGAGAGGGGAGCAGTACTTC. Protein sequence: CASSDLSGRGEQYF.

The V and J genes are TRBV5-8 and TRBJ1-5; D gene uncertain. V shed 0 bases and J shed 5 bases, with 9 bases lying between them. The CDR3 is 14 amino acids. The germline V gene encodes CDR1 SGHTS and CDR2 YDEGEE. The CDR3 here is CASSLGAKDQPQHF. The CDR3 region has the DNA TGTGCCAGCAGCTTGGGGGCTAAAGATCAGCCCCAGCATTTT. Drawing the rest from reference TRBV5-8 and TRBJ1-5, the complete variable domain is EAGVTQSPTHLIKTRGQQATLRCSPISGHTSVYWYQQALGLGLQFLLWYDEGEERNRGNFPPRFSGRQFPNYSSELNVNALELEDSALYLCASSLGAKDQPQHFGDGTRLSIL.

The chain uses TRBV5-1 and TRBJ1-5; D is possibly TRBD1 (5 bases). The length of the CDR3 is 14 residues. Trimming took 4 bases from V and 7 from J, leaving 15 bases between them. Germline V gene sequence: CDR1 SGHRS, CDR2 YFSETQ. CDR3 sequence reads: CASSLGGELQPQHF. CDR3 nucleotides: TGCGCCAGCAGCCTTGGGGGGGAATTGCAGCCCCAGCATTTT. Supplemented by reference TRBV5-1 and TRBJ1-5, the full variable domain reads KAGVTQTPRYLIKTRGQQVTLSCSPISGHRSVSWYQQTPGQGLQFLFEYFSETQRNKGNFPGRFSGRQFSNSRSEMNVSTLELGDSALYLCASSLGGELQPQHFGDGTRLSIL.

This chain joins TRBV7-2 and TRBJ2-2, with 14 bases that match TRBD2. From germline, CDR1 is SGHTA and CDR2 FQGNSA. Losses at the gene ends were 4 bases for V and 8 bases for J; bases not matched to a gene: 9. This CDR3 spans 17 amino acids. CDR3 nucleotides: TGTGCCAGCAGCTCCAGACTAGCGGGAGGGTACTTGGGGGAGCTGTTTTTT. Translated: CASSSRLAGGYLGELFF.

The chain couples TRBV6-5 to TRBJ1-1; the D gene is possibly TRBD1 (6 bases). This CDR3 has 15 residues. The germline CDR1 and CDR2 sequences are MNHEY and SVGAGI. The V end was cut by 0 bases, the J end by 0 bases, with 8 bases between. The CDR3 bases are TGTGCCAGCAGTTACTCGACAGGAGTGAACACTGAAGCTTTCTTT. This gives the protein CASSYSTGVNTEAFF.

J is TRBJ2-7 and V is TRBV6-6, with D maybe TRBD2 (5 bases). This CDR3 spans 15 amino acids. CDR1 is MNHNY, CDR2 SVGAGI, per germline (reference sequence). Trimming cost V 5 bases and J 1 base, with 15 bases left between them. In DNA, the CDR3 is TGTGCCAGCAGTCCTACGGAGGCCCTATCCTACGAGCAGTACTTC. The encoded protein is CASSPTEALSYEQYF.

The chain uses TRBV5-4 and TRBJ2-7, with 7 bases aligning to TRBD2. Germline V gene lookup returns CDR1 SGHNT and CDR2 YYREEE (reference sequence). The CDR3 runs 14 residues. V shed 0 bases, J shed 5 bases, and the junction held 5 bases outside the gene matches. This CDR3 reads CASSLVREPHEQYF. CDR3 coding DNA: TGTGCCAGCAGCTTGGTGCGGGAGCCCCACGAGCAGTACTTC.

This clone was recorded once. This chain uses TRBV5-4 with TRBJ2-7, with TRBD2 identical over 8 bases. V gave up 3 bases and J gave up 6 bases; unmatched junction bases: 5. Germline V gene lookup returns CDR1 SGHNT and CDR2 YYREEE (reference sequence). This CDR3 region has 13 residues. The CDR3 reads CASSSGGAGEQYF. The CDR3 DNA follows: TGTGCCAGCAGCTCCGGGGGGGCCGGCGAGCAGTACTTC.

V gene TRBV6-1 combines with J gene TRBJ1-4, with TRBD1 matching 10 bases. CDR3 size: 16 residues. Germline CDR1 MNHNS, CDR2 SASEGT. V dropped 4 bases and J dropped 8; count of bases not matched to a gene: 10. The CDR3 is CASSGGQGKGWEKLFF. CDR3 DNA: TGTGCCAGCAGTGGGGGACAGGGGAAAGGATGGGAAAAACTGTTTTTT.

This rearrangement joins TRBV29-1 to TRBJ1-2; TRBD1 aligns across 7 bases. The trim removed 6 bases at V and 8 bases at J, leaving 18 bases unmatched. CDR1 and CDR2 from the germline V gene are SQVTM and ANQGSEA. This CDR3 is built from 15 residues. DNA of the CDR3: TGCAGCGTGGGGACTCTAAGACAGGGACCCGCGGGCTACACCTTC. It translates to CSVGTLRQGPAGYTF.